Sequencing of this T cell receptor (beta chain) was carried out in a study of blood T cell repertoires in COVID-19. The ends lost 8 bases at V and 1 base at J; junction bases unmatched: 2. Germline lookup yields CDR1 SNHLY and CDR2 FYNNEI. The CDR3 spans 13 residues. Original processing methods: Reference gene primers were amplified, and this amplification served to estimate nucleated cell counts. Sequenced by immunoSEQ multiplex PCR; TCRdb stores in-frame clones only, minus some. V and J calls and clone size follow that table, whereas D and trimming were derived from the DNA. The sample shows over 150,000 clones, around 80% of them seen only once.

This receptor was identified in an older woman with acute or convalescent COVID-19. The material sequenced was peripheral blood. The V and J genes are TRBV2 and TRBJ2-1; 7 nucleotides line up with TRBD2. CDR3 residues: CASGGESYNEQFF. CDR3 in DNA: TGTGCCAGCGGGGGGGAGTCCTACAATGAGCAGTTCTTC.